This T cell receptor (beta chain) was captured by sequencing in a study of vaccination and CD4 T cells after COVID-19. Study-wide background: Overlapping SARS-CoV-2, HCoV-NL63, HCoV-OC43 and HCoV-229E spike peptides were used to stimulate cells.

This CDR3 is 14 amino acids long. The germline gives CDR1 SGHAT, CDR2 FQNNGV. V lost 5 bases, J lost 5 bases, and 15 bases lay in between. Time point noted: late sampling 161 to 241 days after vaccination in three convalescent patients. Treatment noted: roughly 11-day PBMC culture with coronavirus spike peptide pools or control peptides (ViraFEST assay). ViraFEST expanded antigen-specific T cells with peptide pools, then sequenced TCRs. Before Alpha, Beta and Delta appeared in the US, convalescents tested positive (March–late 2020). Cultured CD4+ T cell DNA was sequenced using the Oncomine TCR Beta short-read assay. TCRdb re-derived calls from the PCR reads in MiXCR, one entry per CDR3 protein. The table has 25,000 to 30,000 distinct CDR3 sequences, roughly 38% seen once; the top ten hold about 3.7%. About this clonotype: The antigen is undetermined.

The sequence was obtained from a human donor who had recovered from COVID-19. Specimen: CD4+ T cells from blood, cultured in vitro, collected about 7 months after SARS-CoV-2 vaccination. This rearrangement joins TRBV11-2 to TRBJ2-5; the D call may be TRBD1 or TRBD2 (5 bases each). The CDR3 protein is CASSPRTGTETQYF. CDR3 bases: TGTGCCAGCAGCCCTCGGACCGGGACCGAGACCCAGTACTTC.